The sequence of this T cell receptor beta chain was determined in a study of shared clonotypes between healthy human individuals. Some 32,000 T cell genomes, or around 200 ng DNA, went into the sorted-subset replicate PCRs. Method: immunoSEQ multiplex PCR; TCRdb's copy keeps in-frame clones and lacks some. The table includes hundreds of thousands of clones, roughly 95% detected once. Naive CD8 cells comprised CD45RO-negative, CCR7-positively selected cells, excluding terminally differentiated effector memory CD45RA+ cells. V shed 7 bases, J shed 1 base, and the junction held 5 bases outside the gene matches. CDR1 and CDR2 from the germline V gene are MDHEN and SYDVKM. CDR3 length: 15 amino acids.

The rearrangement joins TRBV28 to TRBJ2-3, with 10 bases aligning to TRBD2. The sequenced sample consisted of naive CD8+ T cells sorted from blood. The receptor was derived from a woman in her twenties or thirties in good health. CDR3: CASKYLAGGTDTQYF. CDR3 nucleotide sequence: TGTGCCAGCAAATACCTAGCGGGAGGCACAGATACGCAGTATTTT.